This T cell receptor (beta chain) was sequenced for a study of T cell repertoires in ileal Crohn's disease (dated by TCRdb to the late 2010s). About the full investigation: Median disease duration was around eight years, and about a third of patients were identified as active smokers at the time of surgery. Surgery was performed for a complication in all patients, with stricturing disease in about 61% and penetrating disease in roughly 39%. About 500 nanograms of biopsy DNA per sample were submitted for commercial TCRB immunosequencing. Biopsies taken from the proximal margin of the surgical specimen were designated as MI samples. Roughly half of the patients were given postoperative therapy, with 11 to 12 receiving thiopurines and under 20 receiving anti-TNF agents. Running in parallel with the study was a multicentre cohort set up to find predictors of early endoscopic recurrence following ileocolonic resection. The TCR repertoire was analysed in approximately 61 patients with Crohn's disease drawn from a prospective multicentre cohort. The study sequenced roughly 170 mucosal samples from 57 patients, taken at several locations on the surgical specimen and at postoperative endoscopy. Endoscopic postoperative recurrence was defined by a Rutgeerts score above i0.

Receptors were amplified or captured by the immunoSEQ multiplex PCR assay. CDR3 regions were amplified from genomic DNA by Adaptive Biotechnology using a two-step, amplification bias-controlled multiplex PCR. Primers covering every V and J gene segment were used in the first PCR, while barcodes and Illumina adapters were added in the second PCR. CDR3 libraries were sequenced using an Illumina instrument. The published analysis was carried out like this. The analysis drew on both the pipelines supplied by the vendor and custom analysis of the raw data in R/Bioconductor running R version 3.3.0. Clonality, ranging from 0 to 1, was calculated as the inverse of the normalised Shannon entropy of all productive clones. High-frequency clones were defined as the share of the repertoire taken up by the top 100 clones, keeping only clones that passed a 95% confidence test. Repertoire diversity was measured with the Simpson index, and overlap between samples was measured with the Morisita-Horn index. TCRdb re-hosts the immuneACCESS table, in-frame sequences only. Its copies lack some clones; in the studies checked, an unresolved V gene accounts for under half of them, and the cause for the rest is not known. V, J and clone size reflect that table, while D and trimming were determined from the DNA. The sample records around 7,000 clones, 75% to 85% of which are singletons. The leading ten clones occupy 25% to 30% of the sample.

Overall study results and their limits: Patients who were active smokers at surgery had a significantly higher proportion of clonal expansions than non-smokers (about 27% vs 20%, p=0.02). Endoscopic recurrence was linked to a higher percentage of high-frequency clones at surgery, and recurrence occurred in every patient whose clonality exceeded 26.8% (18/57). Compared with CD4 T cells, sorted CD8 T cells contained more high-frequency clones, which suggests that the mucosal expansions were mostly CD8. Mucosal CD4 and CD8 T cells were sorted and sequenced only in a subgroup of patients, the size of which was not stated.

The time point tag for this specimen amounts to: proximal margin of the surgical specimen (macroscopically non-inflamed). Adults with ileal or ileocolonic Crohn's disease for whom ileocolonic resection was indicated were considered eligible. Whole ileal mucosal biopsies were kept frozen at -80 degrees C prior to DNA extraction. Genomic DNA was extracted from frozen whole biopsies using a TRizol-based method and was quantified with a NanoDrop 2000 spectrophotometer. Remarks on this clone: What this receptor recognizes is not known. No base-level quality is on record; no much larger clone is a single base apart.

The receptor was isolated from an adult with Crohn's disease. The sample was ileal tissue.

The nucleotides read TGTGCCAGCAGAGCACTGGATACGCAGTATTTT. This codes for CASRALDTQYF. The rearrangement joined TRBV27 to TRBJ2-3; no confident D gene assignment can be made. CDR1 and CDR2 (MNHEY, SMNVEV) derive from the germline V gene (reference sequence). The CDR3, from cysteine to phenylalanine, totals 11 residues. Only CDR3 DNA remains: 33 bases, in frame from the first base. The V end loses 6 bases and the J end loses 6 bases, and a stretch of 7 bases separates them.